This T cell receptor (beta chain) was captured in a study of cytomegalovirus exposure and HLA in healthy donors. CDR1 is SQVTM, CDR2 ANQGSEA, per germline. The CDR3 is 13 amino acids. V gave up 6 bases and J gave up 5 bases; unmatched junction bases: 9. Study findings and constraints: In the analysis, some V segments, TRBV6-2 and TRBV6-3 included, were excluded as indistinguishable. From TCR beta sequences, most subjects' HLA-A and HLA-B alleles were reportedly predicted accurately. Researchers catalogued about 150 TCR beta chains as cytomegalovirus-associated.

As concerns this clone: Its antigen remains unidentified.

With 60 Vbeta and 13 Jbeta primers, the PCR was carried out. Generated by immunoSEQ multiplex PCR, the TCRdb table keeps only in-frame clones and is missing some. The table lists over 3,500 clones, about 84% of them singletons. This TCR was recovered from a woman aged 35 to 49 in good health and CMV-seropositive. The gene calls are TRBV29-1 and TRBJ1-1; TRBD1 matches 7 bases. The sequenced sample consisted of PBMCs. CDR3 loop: CSVGRDRETEAFF. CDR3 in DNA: TGCAGCGTGGGCCGAGACAGGGAGACTGAAGCTTTCTTT.